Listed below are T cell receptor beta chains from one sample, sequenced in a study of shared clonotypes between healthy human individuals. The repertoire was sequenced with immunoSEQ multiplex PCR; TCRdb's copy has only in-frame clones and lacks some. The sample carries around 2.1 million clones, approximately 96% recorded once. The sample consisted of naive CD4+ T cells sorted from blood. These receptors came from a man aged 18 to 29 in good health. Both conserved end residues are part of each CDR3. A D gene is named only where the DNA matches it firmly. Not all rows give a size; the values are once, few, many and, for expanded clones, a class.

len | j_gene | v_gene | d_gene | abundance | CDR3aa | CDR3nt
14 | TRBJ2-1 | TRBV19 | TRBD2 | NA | CASSTTGGTNEQFF | TGTGCCAGTAGTACGACGGGAGGGACAAATGAGCAGTTCTTC
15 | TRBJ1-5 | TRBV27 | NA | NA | CASSLKAYSNQPQHF | TGTGCCAGCAGTTTAAAAGCCTATAGCAATCAGCCCCAGCATTTT
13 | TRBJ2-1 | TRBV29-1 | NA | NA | CSVAQDSYNEQFF | TGCAGCGTTGCACAGGACTCCTACAATGAGCAGTTCTTC
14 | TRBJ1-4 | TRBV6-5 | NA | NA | CASSLRVTNEKLFF | TGTGCCAGCAGTCTCAGGGTAACTAATGAAAAACTGTTTTTT
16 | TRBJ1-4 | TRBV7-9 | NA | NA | CASSLERTDRNEKLFF | TGTGCCAGCAGCTTAGAGAGGACAGACCGTAATGAAAAACTGTTTTTT
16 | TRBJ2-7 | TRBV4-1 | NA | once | CASSQVLTGRVYEQYF | TGCGCCAGCAGCCAAGTACTAACAGGGAGGGTCTACGAGCAGTACTTC
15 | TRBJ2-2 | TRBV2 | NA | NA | CASSVDRANTGELFF | TGTGCCAGCAGCGTAGACAGAGCGAACACCGGGGAGCTGTTTTTT
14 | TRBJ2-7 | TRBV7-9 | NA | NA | CASTTIGVEWEQYF | TGTGCCAGCACCACAATCGGGGTGGAATGGGAGCAGTACTTC
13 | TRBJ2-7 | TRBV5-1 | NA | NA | CASSHRTDYEQYF | TGCGCCAGCAGCCACCGGACGGATTACGAGCAGTACTTC
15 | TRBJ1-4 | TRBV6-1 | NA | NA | CASRTKQGGNEKLFF | TGTGCCAGCAGAACGAAACAGGGAGGTAATGAAAAACTGTTTTTT
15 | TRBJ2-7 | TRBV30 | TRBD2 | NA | CAWSLGGTVIYEQYF | TGTGCCTGGAGTCTGGGGGGGACGGTCATATACGAGCAGTACTTC
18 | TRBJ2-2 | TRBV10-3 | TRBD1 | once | CAISESRTGSLNTGELFF | TGTGCCATCAGTGAGTCGAGGACAGGGAGTTTGAACACCGGGGAGCTGTTTTTT
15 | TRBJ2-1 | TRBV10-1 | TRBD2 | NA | CASSRGGSSYNEQFF | TGCGCCAGCAGTAGGGGCGGGAGCTCCTACAATGAGCAGTTCTTC
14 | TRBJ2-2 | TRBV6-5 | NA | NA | CASAWGTRTGELFF | TGTGCCAGCGCCTGGGGGACCCGCACCGGGGAGCTGTTTTTT
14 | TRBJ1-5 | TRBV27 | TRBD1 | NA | CASSFDRERQPQHF | TGTGCCAGCAGTTTTGACAGGGAGCGTCAGCCCCAGCATTTT
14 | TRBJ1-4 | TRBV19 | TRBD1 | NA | CASSEWGQGEKLFF | TGTGCCAGTAGTGAGTGGGGACAGGGCGAAAAACTGTTTTTT
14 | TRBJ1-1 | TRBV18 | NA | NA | CASSPTGRETEAFF | TGTGCCAGCTCCCCAACGGGACGGGAAACTGAAGCTTTCTTT
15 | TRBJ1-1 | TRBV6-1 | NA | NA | CASSELPGVNTEAFF | TGTGCCAGCAGTGAACTCCCAGGGGTGAACACTGAAGCTTTCTTT
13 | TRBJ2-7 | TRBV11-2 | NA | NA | CASRRDSAYEQYF | TGTGCCAGCAGGCGGGACTCAGCCTACGAGCAGTACTTC
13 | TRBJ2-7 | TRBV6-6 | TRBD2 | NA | CASKRTSAAEQYF | TGTGCCAGCAAGAGGACTAGCGCTGCCGAGCAGTACTTC
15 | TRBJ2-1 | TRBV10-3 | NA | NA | CAISDRWGEVNEQFF | TGTGCCATCAGTGATAGGTGGGGAGAAGTAAATGAGCAGTTCTTC
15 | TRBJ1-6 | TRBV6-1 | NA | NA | CASRPDSSYNSPLHF | TGTGCCAGCAGGCCAGATAGCTCCTATAATTCACCCCTCCACTTT
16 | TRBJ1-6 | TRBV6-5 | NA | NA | CASSYSSTVGSSPLHF | TGTGCCAGCAGTTACTCGTCCACTGTTGGAAGTTCACCCCTCCACTTT
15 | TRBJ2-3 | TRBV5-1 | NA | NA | CASSLGGTGTDTQYF | TGCGCCAGCAGCTTGGGCGGTACGGGTACAGATACGCAGTATTTT